The clone carrying this T cell receptor (beta chain) occurred many times. These data belong to a study of blood T cell repertoires in COVID-19. For the study at large: Nucleic acid was either cDNA or gDNA, and it came from T cells, B-cell-depleted T cells, or PBMCs.

Per the authors' pipeline: Estimation of nucleated cell counts was performed using reference gene primer amplification. Measured with immunoSEQ multiplex PCR; TCRdb has only the in-frame clones, and not every one. D and trimming come from the DNA, and the V and J calls and clone size come from that table. The data show some 200,000 clones, 87% seen once. With V trimmed by 3 bases and J by 4 bases, 4 bases remained unmatched. This CDR3 spans 15 amino acids. Germline CDR1 reads MNHNS; CDR2 reads SASEGT. Participants' reported clinical history set cohort assignment. What was sequenced was PBMCs or T cells enriched from blood (not recorded which). The chain employs TRBV6-1 and TRBJ2-7, with TRBD2 matching over 12 bases. The TCR originated in a man younger than 35 with acute COVID-19. The CDR3 DNA follows: TGTGCCAGCAGTGAGACTAGCGGGAGTATATACGAGCAGTACTTC. Translated, it gives CASSETSGSIYEQYF.